This TCR beta chain was identified in a study of cytomegalovirus exposure and HLA in healthy donors. For the study at large: HLA-typed donors were the source of some 85 million unique TCRs, which an early data release held. Study-level findings and limits: A later analysis reportedly identified an Asian-associated ancestry cluster as carrying fewer N-insertions than the 666-donor mean. In vitro, a few CMV-associated chains proved specific for CMV antigens.

The J segment lost 5 bases and the V segment lost 4 bases, leaving 6 bases of the junction unmatched. Germline-derived CDR1 and CDR2 are MNHNS and SASEGT. This CDR3 comprises 16 residues. The PCR had 60 Vbeta and 13 Jbeta primers. Assay: immunoSEQ multiplex PCR; the TCRdb copy retains only in-frame clones and omits some. The sample lists 90,000 or so clones; 82% were seen once. Remarks on this clone: Its target is not known.

The chain recombines TRBV6-1 with TRBJ2-2; 11 bases map to TRBD1. This TCR derives from a young man in good health and CMV-seropositive. The sample taken for sequencing was PBMCs. CDR3: CASSGRDRGWTGELFF. The CDR3 DNA is TGTGCCAGCAGTGGACGGGACAGGGGGTGGACCGGGGAGCTGTTTTTT.